A single T cell receptor (beta chain) is shown here with its context. The target antigen is unknown. One junction end does not reproduce the germline sequence, and a read error may be involved. This entry belongs to a study of a mutant IDH1 vaccine in newly diagnosed glioma. Study-level findings and limits: Whatever changes occurred in top peripheral T cell clonotypes seemed unrelated to pseudoprogression. The study observed vaccine-induced immune responses in approximately 93% of patients.

Here immunoSEQ multiplex PCR was the method, and the copy in TCRdb shows in-frame clones only, minus some. The sample includes about 92,000 clones, about 82% of them seen just once. Described time point: baseline, week 1 (first vaccination visit). Described treatment: pre-vaccination baseline after standard-of-care therapy. Each donor presented with a new WHO grade 3 or 4 astrocytoma that tested IDH1-mutant and showed ATRX loss. Germline V gives CDR1 LGHNA, CDR2 YSLEER. The CDR3 has 15 residues. The sequenced sample was PBMCs, obtained from a glioma patient treated with radiotherapy, temozolomide or both. The chain combines TRBV4-3 with TRBJ2-5; 7 bases match TRBD2. This clonotype was obtained from a man in his forties with glioma. CDR3 DNA sequence: TGCGCCAGCAGCCAAGAATGGGGGGGTGGAGAGGCCCAGTACTTC. Protein: CASSQEWGGGEAQYF.